The following is a T cell receptor beta chain sequence with its context. Its antigen is not identified. The CDR3 has 16 residues. CDR1 KGHSH and CDR2 LQKENI come from the germline V gene. These data belong to a study of monozygotic twins with inflammatory bowel disease. Overall study findings and caveats: Clonotype sharing was lower in IBD patients than healthy twins, most markedly with disease activity.

The TCR libraries each used total RNA (roughly 4,000 ng per library). Per individual sample, eight separate reactions were used to make cDNA. A template switching step added UMIs, each with a 6-nucleotide sample barcode. No DNA is given; TCRdb re-called the 5' RACE reads and lists each CDR3 protein once. This repertoire includes about 380,000 distinct CDR3 sequences. This receptor was identified in a human donor with ulcerative colitis or Crohn's disease, or a healthy co-twin of an affected twin (not recorded which). This sequence joins TRBV18 and TRBJ2-1; TCRdb gives TRBD2 as the D gene, but with no DNA this cannot be confirmed. Specimen: blood. CDR3 residues: CASSPSLAGGPDEQFF.